A single T cell receptor beta chain is shown here with its context. The specificity of this receptor is unknown. The input lacks base qualities; no much larger clone sits a single base away. V and J are truncated by 6 bases and 6 bases respectively, leaving an intervening sequence of 9 bases. Reading the germline V gene gives CDR1 SNHLY and CDR2 FYNNEI. From the cysteine up to the phenylalanine, the CDR3 has a length of 12 residues. Kept here is only the CDR3 DNA, which spans 36 bases and is read in frame from base 1. These data come from a study of blood T cell repertoires in COVID-19 (dated by TCRdb to between 2020 and 2021). Study-wide context: Samples covering the acute and convalescent phases of COVID-19 were provided by collaborators in the United States, Italy and Spain. The material from the prospective study consisted of cDNA or gDNA derived from T cells, B-cell-depleted T cells, or PBMCs. Subjects who had been exposed to COVID-19, were actively infected with it, or had recovered from it provided the deeply sampled blood TCRbeta repertoires that made up the dataset. The repertoires were made available in a free public database intended to serve as a resource for research on the immune response to SARS-CoV-2. The samples were drawn from the first 160 participants of the ongoing ImmuneRACE study and from some 1,300 subjects provided by 6 global collaborators. The sample metadata nearly always contained a de-identified subject ID, COVID-19 status, age in years and sex. Where HLA class I and class II types were available, the types were taken from metadata supplied by the sample provider, not from assay-based typing.

TCRbeta CDR3 regions were amplified from genomic DNA using the immunoSEQ Assay, a bias-controlled multiplex PCR. The study's processing was this. The number of nucleated cells in each sample was estimated by amplification of reference gene primers within the assay. To quantify the absolute abundance of each unique TCRbeta CDR3 rearrangement, sequence reads were collapsed and filtered. For each sample, productive Simpson clonality was calculated as the square root of Simpson's diversity index across productive rearrangements. The source is immuneACCESS, and TCRdb retained only in-frame sequences with V and J called. Part of the clones is not carried over; for the studies checked, unresolved V genes explain less than half of this, and the remainder is unexplained. Clone size and the V and J calls come from that table; the DNA yielded D and trimming. The sample table records roughly 380,000 clones; more than 85% of these occur just once. The top ten hold just under 3% of the sample.

In the prospective study, participants were roughly 18 to 100 years old, resided in about 25 geographic areas of the United States, and were enrolled through a virtual design. To assign participants to cohorts, the prospective study relied on clinical history that participants themselves reported in a screening survey and a study questionnaire. ImmuneRACE Cohort 3 recovered participants were defined by two consecutive negative NP/OP PCR tests, healthcare professional clearance, or symptom resolution. Each participant in the prospective study had whole blood, serum and a nasopharyngeal or oropharyngeal swab collected by mobile phlebotomists. Prospective study participants could optionally give additional blood draws and questionnaires over an approximately 2-month period. Blood samples from the prospective study were shipped frozen or at room temperature prior to DNA extraction. The paper's findings and limits, for the study overall: How much clinical and demographic metadata was included differed by source and by participant, and the metadata was provided uncurated.

Rearrangement joined TRBV2 to TRBJ2-1, and perhaps TRBD1 as D gene, on 6 matching bases. Sequenced sample: PBMCs or T cells enriched from blood (not recorded which). The source of this sequence is a woman in her twenties or thirties who had recovered from COVID-19. The nucleotide sequence reads TGTGCCAGCAGGGTACAGGGCAATGAGCAGTTCTTC. It encodes CASRVQGNEQFF. Here the CDR3 is joined to the reference TRBV2 and TRBJ2-1 genes, and the full variable domain is: EPEVTQTPSHQVTQMGQEVILRCVPISNHLYFYWYRQILGQKVEFLVSFYNNEISEKSEIFDDQFSVERPDGSNFTLKIRSTKLEDSAMYFCASRVQGNEQFFGPGTRLTVL.